Presented here are 2 T cell receptor beta chains from one specimen sequenced in a study of blood T cell repertoires in COVID-19. TCRdb's copy holds only in-frame clones and misses some; the assay was immunoSEQ multiplex PCR. Seen here are about 180,000 clones, 85% observed once, and the top ten hold roughly 18%. The sample comprised peripheral blood. These TCRs come from a person aged 65 to 85 with COVID-19, enrolled during active disease.

As regards this clone: One end of the junction varies from germline; a read error may be responsible. The rearrangement links TRBV28 to TRBJ1-3; 7 nucleotides align to TRBD1. Per germline, CDR1 MDHEN and CDR2 SYDVKM. The CDR3 runs 14 residues. The CDR3 bases are TGTGCCGGCAGCCACAGGGGCTCTGGAAACACCATATATTTT. Its translation is CAGSHRGSGNTIYF.

In this sample, this clone turned up once. This rearrangement joins TRBV5-4 to TRBJ2-1; 10 nucleotides line up with TRBD1. There are 12 residues in the CDR3. Germline CDR1 reads SGHNT; CDR2 reads YYREEE (reference sequence). V trimming: 9 bases; J trimming: 7 bases; junction bases outside the gene matches: 4. CDR3 nucleotides: TGTGCCACCGGGACAGGGGATAATGAGCAGTTCTTC. This encodes CATGTGDNEQFF.